Reported below is one TCR beta chain. Its antigen is unknown. The data originate from a study of beta chain features in type 1 diabetes. For the study at large: Examined across all samples were roughly 100 million sorted cells. Findings and limits, study-wide: Naive, central memory and regulatory TCRB repertoires appeared more similar among patients than healthy donors. Shortening of TCRB CDR3s, moderate but significant, appeared in all four CD4+ subsets of Type 1 diabetes patients.

What was sequenced were expressed TCRB transcripts, since all of the isolated RNA had been reverse transcribed. Libraries were prepared by immunoSEQ multiplex PCR; TCRdb keeps only in-frame clonotypes and omits some of them. In the table there are 600,000 or so clones, roughly 13% of which are singletons. Each sorted fraction was over 98% pure. V lost 0 bases, J lost 0 bases, and 3 bases lay in between. CDR1 and CDR2 from the germline V gene are SQVTM and ANQGSEA. The CDR3 covers 13 residues. The sequence came from a man aged 18-30 years with type 1 diabetes. The chain is built from TRBV29-1 and TRBJ1-3; D remains unclear. Specimen: naive CD4+ T cells from blood. This CDR3 reads CSVEENSGNTIYF. In nucleotides, the CDR3 is TGCAGCGTTGAAGAAAACTCTGGAAACACCATATATTTT.